This entry lists 25 T cell receptor beta chains sequenced from one sample in a study of shared clonotypes between healthy human individuals (dated by TCRdb to 2020 to 2021). The library relied on the immunoSEQ multiplex PCR assay. TCRdb obtained this table from immuneACCESS and retained in-frame rearrangements with V and J assigned. These tables miss some clones; where compared with another copy, unresolved V genes account for less than half of the shortfall, and the remainder is unexplained. Recorded for this sample are more than 900,000 clones; about four fifths of them occurred a single time. The ten largest clones represent 0.6% to 0.7% of the sample. Sequencing was done on a sample of memory CD4+ T cells from PBMCs. This specimen's cell subset or site label, per the study, means: CD45RA-negative fraction. The receptors were sampled from a man aged 18 to 30 in good health. Some clones in this sample may be carry-over from other donors' samples.

This sequence joins TRBV7-2 and TRBJ2-5, with D possibly being TRBD2 (5 bases). V was clipped by 6 bases and J by 5 bases, with 16 bases between them. This CDR3 spans 14 amino acids. The germline V gene encodes CDR1 SGHTA and CDR2 FQGNSA. CDR3 in amino acids: CASSPGMGWETQYF. As DNA, the CDR3 is TGTGCCAGCAGTCCGGGGATGGGCTGGGAGACCCAGTACTTC. Full variable domain (outside the CDR3, taken from reference TRBV7-2 and TRBJ2-5): GAGVSQSPSNKVTEKGKDVELRCDPISGHTALYWYRQSLGQGLEFLIYFQGNSAPDKSGLPSDRFSAERTGGSVSTLTIQRTQQEDSAVYLCASSPGMGWETQYFGPGTRLLVL.

The CDR3 protein is CASKKFGLAGVNEQFF. The DNA for the CDR3 is TGTGCCAGTAAAAAATTCGGACTAGCGGGAGTCAATGAGCAGTTCTTC. This sequence joins TRBV19 and TRBJ2-1, with 13 bases identical to TRBD2. The CDR3 covers 16 residues. V trimming: 7 bases; J trimming: 6 bases; junction bases outside the gene matches: 9. Germline CDR1 is LNHDA and CDR2 is SQIVND (reference sequence). Full variable domain (remainder filled in from reference TRBV19 and TRBJ2-1): DGGITQSPKYLFRKEGQNVTLSCEQNLNHDAMYWYRQDPGQGLRLIYYSQIVNDFQKGDIAEGYSVSREKKESFPLTVTSAQKNPTAFYLCASKKFGLAGVNEQFFGPGTRLTVL.

This clone was seen a few times. DNA for the CDR3: TGTGCTACTGCCAGACCGAACACTGAAGCTTTCTTT. Its protein product is CATARPNTEAFF. The V gene is TRBV30, the J gene TRBJ1-1; D is unresolved. Germline lookup yields CDR1 GTSNPN and CDR2 SVGIG (reference sequence). CDR3 length: 12 residues.

The CDR3 DNA reads TGTGCCAGCGCATCAGGGATTCGAGAAAAACTGTTTTTT. Translated: CASASGIREKLFF. This chain connects TRBV6-1 to TRBJ1-4, with D possibly matching TRBD1 (5 bases). Germline assignment: CDR1 MNHNS and CDR2 SASEGT. This CDR3 is built from 13 residues. V was cut by 8 bases and J by 8 bases, with 15 bases left in between.

The chain uses TRBV5-4 and TRBJ2-3, with 8 bases matching TRBD1. Germline loops: CDR1 SGHNT, CDR2 YYREEE (reference sequence). There are 13 residues in the CDR3. Trimming at V came to 7 bases and at J to 3 bases, leaving 4 bases not matched to a gene. The CDR3, as DNA: TGTGCCAGCGAGGACAGGGTGACAGATACGCAGTATTTT. Amino acid sequence: CASEDRVTDTQYF.

The gene calls are TRBV27 and TRBJ2-1, with 7 bases lining up with TRBD2. With V trimmed by 6 bases and J by 5 bases, 16 bases remained unmatched. The CDR3 has 17 residues. In germline, CDR1 is MNHEY, CDR2 SMNVEV (reference sequence). The DNA of the CDR3 is TGTGCCAGCAGCCTCATCCGGGACTATCGGGTGAACAATGAGCAGTTCTTC. Protein sequence: CASSLIRDYRVNNEQFF.

There are a few counts of this clone. The chain is built from TRBV5-1 and TRBJ1-1; 8 bases agree with TRBD1. Germline V CDR1 and CDR2: SGHRS, YFSETQ. This CDR3 has 14 residues. Germline trimming cut 7 bases from V and 0 bases from J; bases unmatched to any gene: 5. In DNA, the CDR3 is TGCGCCAGCGGAAGGACAGGGTTGAACACTGAAGCTTTCTTT. It specifies CASGRTGLNTEAFF.

DNA of the CDR3: TGTGCCAGCAGTTTCTACGGGACAGGGGGCAATCAGCCCCAGCATTTT. Amino acid sequence: CASSFYGTGGNQPQHF. V usage is TRBV6-5 and J usage is TRBJ1-5, with 10 bases fitting TRBD1. J lost 2 bases, V lost 4 bases, and 5 bases had no gene match. The CDR3 runs to 16 residues. The V gene's germline CDR1 is MNHEY and CDR2 SVGAGI.

Only one count was recorded for this clone. The V and J genes are TRBV7-6 and TRBJ2-1, with 11 bases aligning to TRBD1. CDR1 is SGHVS and CDR2 is FNYEAQ in the germline V gene. After removal of 2 bases from V and 6 bases from J, the junction contained 6 bases not matched to a gene. This CDR3 contains 16 residues. The CDR3 coding sequence is TGTGCCAGCAGCTTAAATGGACAGGGGGCGGGCAATGAGCAGTTCTTC. Its translation: CASSLNGQGAGNEQFF.

V gene TRBV19 combines with J gene TRBJ1-3, with D perhaps TRBD1 (6 bases). V was clipped by 6 bases and J by 2 bases, with 17 bases between them. The germline V gene has CDR1 LNHDA and CDR2 SQIVND (reference sequence). There are 16 residues in the CDR3. CDR3 bases: TGTGCCAGTAGCTCCACGTGGGGGGCAACTGGAAACACCATATATTTT. The encoded protein is CASSSTWGATGNTIYF.

The CDR3 protein is CASSFRGYDGGYTF. The CDR3 nucleotides read TGTGCCAGCAGTTTCCGGGGGTATGATGGGGGCTACACCTTC. The gene calls are TRBV27 and TRBJ1-2, with D perhaps TRBD1 (5 bases). Germline loops: CDR1 MNHEY, CDR2 SMNVEV (reference sequence). The CDR3 covers 14 residues. Trimming removed 3 bases from V and 8 bases from J, with 16 bases in between.

V gene TRBV7-2 combines with J gene TRBJ2-7; the D is unclear. Trimming took off 2 bases at V and 7 bases at J, with 9 bases between the two ends. The CDR3 contains 12 residues. Per germline, CDR1 SGHTA and CDR2 FQGNSA. The CDR3 region is CASSLREGEQYF. The DNA of the CDR3 is TGTGCCAGCAGCTTACGTGAAGGTGAGCAGTACTTC.

This clone showed up just a few times. A much larger clone differs by one base, so this may be a read error. This is likely a read error, given that the CDR3 carries no conserved phenylalanine or tryptophan at its end. This chain connects TRBV10-3 to TRBJ1-1, with unresolved D. The V end lost 6 bases, the J end lost 3 bases, and 14 bases lay between the germline ends. The germline CDR1 and CDR2 sequences are ENHRY and SYGVKD. The CDR3 has 14 amino acids. CDR3 in amino acids: CAIRGLGWDTEAFL. Written as DNA, the CDR3 is TGTGCCATCAGAGGGTTGGGGTGGGACACTGAAGCTTTCCTT.

The CDR3 sequence is CATSRRQGMENIQYF. Here the CDR3 DNA reads TGTGCCACCAGCAGGAGACAGGGGATGGAAAACATTCAGTACTTC. The chain is built from TRBV15 and TRBJ2-4; TRBD1 aligns across 8 bases. The V segment lost 3 bases and the J segment 5 bases; nucleotides outside the gene matches: 6. Germline CDR1 and CDR2: LNHNV and YYDKDF (reference sequence). The CDR3 has 15 residues.

On this clone: A far larger clone lies a single base away; this is likely a read error. The chain recombines TRBV30 with TRBJ1-5; a weak D match, TRBD1 (5 bases). Per germline, CDR1 GTSNPN and CDR2 SVGIG (reference sequence). Trimming shortened V by 2 bases and J by 7 bases, and 12 bases separated the two germline ends. There are 13 residues in the CDR3. The CDR3 loop is CAWSFGGRQPQHF. CDR3 sequence (DNA): TGTGCCTGGAGTTTTGGGGGTCGGCAGCCCCAGCATTTT.

The gene calls are TRBV28 and TRBJ1-1, with D maybe TRBD1 (6 bases). Germline loops: CDR1 MDHEN, CDR2 SYDVKM. The length of the CDR3 is 14 residues. V was pared by 5 bases and J by 4 bases, with 14 bases between. The DNA for the CDR3 is TGTGCCAGCAGTAAAAGACAGGTTGGCACTGAAGCTTTCTTT. Translated, it gives CASSKRQVGTEAFF.

This clone was detected once. The chain couples TRBV7-2 to TRBJ1-4; no firm D call. The CDR3 covers 15 residues. Trimming shortened V by 1 base and J by 2 bases, and 8 bases separated the two germline ends. Germline V gives CDR1 SGHTA, CDR2 FQGNSA. The CDR3 region is CASSLGVSTNEKLFF. The CDR3, as DNA: TGTGCCAGCAGCTTAGGGGTTTCCACTAATGAAAAACTGTTTTTT.

V gene TRBV28 combines with J gene TRBJ1-1; TRBD1 agrees at 8 bases. The CDR3 loop spans 13 amino acids. Germline loops: CDR1 MDHEN, CDR2 SYDVKM. V shed 2 bases and J 8 bases; nucleotides not matched to a gene: 4. The CDR3 loop reads CASSLDRGEEAFF. CDR3 nucleotide sequence: TGTGCCAGCAGTTTAGACAGGGGCGAGGAAGCTTTCTTT. The full variable domain, completed using reference TRBV28 and TRBJ1-1, is DVKVTQSSRYLVKRTGEKVFLECVQDMDHENMFWYRQDPGLGLRLIYFSYDVKMKEKGDIPEGYSVSREKKERFSLILESASTNQTSMYLCASSLDRGEEAFFGQGTRLTVV.

The V call is TRBV9, the J call TRBJ1-5, with D uncertain. There are 14 residues in the CDR3. The ends were cut back, 0 bases at V and 5 bases at J, with 9 bases in the middle. Germline lookup yields CDR1 SGDLS and CDR2 YYNGEE. As DNA, the CDR3 is TGTGCCAGCAGCGTAGGTTCAGGCGATCAGCCCCAGCATTTT. As protein: CASSVGSGDQPQHF.

The chain has TRBV15 and TRBJ1-5, with TRBD1 identical over 7 bases. J gave up 2 bases and V 0 bases, and 10 bases lay outside the gene matches. The CDR3 sequence is 18 residues long. The germline V gene has CDR1 LNHNV and CDR2 YYDKDF (reference sequence). Here the CDR3 reads CATSRELDRAPGNQPQHF. CDR3 DNA: TGTGCCACCAGCAGAGAACTCGACAGGGCCCCGGGCAATCAGCCCCAGCATTTT.

The gene calls are TRBV5-1 and TRBJ2-5; D is uncertain. From germline, CDR1 is SGHRS and CDR2 YFSETQ. The CDR3 sequence is 13 residues long. The V end lost 6 bases, the J end lost 1 base, and 10 bases lay between the germline ends. The CDR3 region is CASKLGLQETQYF. The CDR3 coding sequence is TGCGCCAGCAAACTCGGTCTCCAAGAGACCCAGTACTTC.

With respect to this clone: A much larger clone lies a single base off, so this may be a read error. This chain uses TRBV5-4 with TRBJ2-4; D is perhaps TRBD1 or TRBD2 (5 bases each). V gave up 1 base and J gave up 9 bases, with 14 bases separating them. The CDR3 has 14 residues. Per germline, CDR1 SGHNT and CDR2 YYREEE (reference sequence). CDR3 sequence (DNA): TGTGCCAGCAGCTTGAGGCAGGGAGTGGGCATTCAGTACTTC. Encoded protein: CASSLRQGVGIQYF. Filled out from reference TRBV5-4 and TRBJ2-4, the complete variable domain reads ETGVTQSPTHLIKTRGQQVTLRCSSQSGHNTVSWYQQALGQGPQFIFQYYREEENGRGNFPPRFSGLQFPNYSSELNVNALELDDSALYLCASSLRQGVGIQYFGAGTRLSVL.

The chain employs TRBV7-2 and TRBJ2-7, with D perhaps matching TRBD2 (6 bases). The CDR3 runs 12 residues. Germline V gene sequence: CDR1 SGHTA, CDR2 FQGNSA. The V end was cut by 4 bases, the J end by 4 bases, with 8 bases between. CDR3 sequence: CASSSGTYEQYF. CDR3 bases: TGTGCCAGCAGCTCCGGGACTTACGAGCAGTACTTC.

The chain links TRBV27 to TRBJ2-1; D perhaps matches TRBD2 (6 bases). Germline lookup yields CDR1 MNHEY and CDR2 SMNVEV (reference sequence). Trimming left V 4 bases short and J 0 bases short, with 10 bases between. The CDR3 extends over 15 amino acids. The CDR3 region is CASSSGGPSYNEQFF. In nucleotides, the CDR3 is TGTGCCAGCAGTTCCGGAGGGCCCTCCTACAATGAGCAGTTCTTC.

This clone has a handful of counts. This chain joins TRBV15 and TRBJ2-3; 13 bases match TRBD2. Germline lookup yields CDR1 LNHNV and CDR2 YYDKDF (reference sequence). The junction had 9 bases not matched to a gene; V was cut back by 2 bases and J by 4 bases. The CDR3 covers 18 residues. Here the CDR3 reads CATSRSPGLAGVADTQYF. The CDR3 nucleotides are TGTGCCACCAGCAGATCCCCCGGACTAGCGGGAGTGGCAGATACGCAGTATTTT. Looking up the rest from reference TRBV15 and TRBJ2-3 gives the full variable domain: DAMVIQNPRYQVTQFGKPVTLSCSQTLNHNVMYWYQQKSSQAPKLLFHYYDKDFNNEADTPDNFQSRRPNTSFCFLDIRSPGLGDTAMYLCATSRSPGLAGVADTQYFGPGTRLTVL.